This entry lists 21 T cell receptor beta chains sequenced from one sample in a study of blood T cell repertoires in COVID-19. Clones were sequenced by immunoSEQ multiplex PCR, and TCRdb holds only the in-frame ones, with some missing. The sample consists of around 270,000 clones, approximately 88% of them appearing once. Specimen: PBMCs or T cells enriched from blood (not recorded which). These receptors all come from a woman aged 40 to 49 who had been exposed to COVID-19.

The chain recombines TRBV6-5 with TRBJ2-7; 7 positions match TRBD1. CDR1 and CDR2 (germline): MNHEY, SVGAGI. The CDR3 extends over 11 amino acids. V lost 8 bases, J lost 5 bases, and 3 bases stayed unmatched. In DNA form, the CDR3 reads TGTGCCAGCGGCGACAGGGACGAGCAGTACTTC. It specifies CASGDRDEQYF.

The genes are TRBV28 and TRBJ2-2; 10 bases align to TRBD2. CDR3 length equals 16 residues. Trimming at V came to 7 bases and at J to 1 base, leaving 6 bases not matched to a gene. Germline CDR1 is MDHEN and CDR2 is SYDVKM. The CDR3 protein is CASNWRLAGNTGELFF. The CDR3 DNA reads TGTGCCAGCAACTGGAGACTAGCGGGGAACACCGGGGAGCTGTTTTTT.

This chain connects TRBV20-1 to TRBJ1-4, with D possibly matching TRBD1 (5 bases). CDR3 length: 11 amino acids. V was trimmed by 3 bases and J by 11 bases, leaving 10 bases between them. Germline V CDR1 and CDR2: DFQATT, SNEGSKA (reference sequence). CDR3 in amino acids: CSARGLQKLFF. CDR3 sequence (DNA): TGCAGTGCTAGGGGGCTTCAGAAACTGTTTTTT.

This clone was seen only a few times. The genes are TRBV7-9 and TRBJ1-1, with a possible D match to TRBD1 (5 bases). Per the germline V gene, CDR1 is SEHNR and CDR2 is FQNEAQ (reference sequence). This CDR3 comprises 14 residues. Trimming pared 1 base from V and 7 bases from J, leaving 13 bases between. This CDR3 reads CASSLGAGMVEAFF. The CDR3 region has the DNA TGTGCCAGCAGCTTAGGAGCAGGGATGGTTGAAGCTTTCTTT.

The rearrangement uses TRBV14 and TRBJ1-2, with 8 nucleotides matching TRBD1. With V trimmed by 4 bases and J by 9 bases, 7 bases remained unmatched. CDR1 is SGHDN and CDR2 is FVKESK in the germline V gene. The CDR3 sequence is 13 residues long. The CDR3 coding sequence is TGTGCCAGCAGCCGATCGACAGGGGCAAGCTACACCTTC. Encoded protein: CASSRSTGASYTF.

The gene calls are TRBV2 and TRBJ1-2; TRBD1 matches at 8 bases. CDR3 size: 14 residues. The trim removed 6 bases at V and 2 bases at J, leaving 5 bases unmatched. Per germline, CDR1 SNHLY and CDR2 FYNNEI. CDR3 sequence (DNA): TGTGCCAGCAGGGCAAGGGACAGGAACTATGGCTACACCTTC. It codes for CASRARDRNYGYTF.

The genes are TRBV10-3 and TRBJ2-3; TRBD1 agrees at 7 bases. The CDR3 is 14 residues long. The junction had 5 bases not matched to a gene; V was cut back by 6 bases and J by 2 bases. The germline V gene has CDR1 ENHRY and CDR2 SYGVKD. The CDR3 loop reads CAISRDSNTDTQYF. In DNA, the CDR3 is TGTGCCATCAGCCGGGACAGTAACACAGATACGCAGTATTTT.

This clone was picked up a small number of times. The V call is TRBV4-1, the J call TRBJ1-1; D gene unclear. V lost 5 bases and J 1 base, leaving 14 bases between the germline ends. Germline values: CDR1 MGHRA, CDR2 YSYEKL. This CDR3 contains 15 residues. CDR3: CASSYGPTSNTEAFF. CDR3 sequence (DNA): TGCGCCAGCAGCTATGGCCCCACGTCGAACACTGAAGCTTTCTTT.

The chain couples TRBV28 to TRBJ1-4, with 7 bases aligning to TRBD1. J lost 6 bases, V lost 10 bases, and 8 bases had no gene match. This CDR3 comprises 13 residues. CDR1 MDHEN and CDR2 SYDVKM come from the germline V gene. The CDR3 is CATSDRVHEKLFF. Here the CDR3 DNA reads TGTGCCACTTCAGACAGGGTACATGAAAAACTGTTTTTT.

This chain links TRBV5-1 with TRBJ1-1; D not resolved. The germline CDR1 and CDR2 sequences are SGHRS and YFSETQ. This CDR3 has 14 residues. V was cut by 1 base and J by 0 bases, with 7 bases left in between. The CDR3 spells CASSLTYMNTEAFF. The CDR3 DNA follows: TGCGCCAGCAGCTTGACATACATGAACACTGAAGCTTTCTTT.

A few counts support this clone. The rearrangement uses TRBV3-1 (or the pseudogene TRBV3-2) and TRBJ1-1; D gene ambiguous. The ends were cut back, 1 base at V and 10 bases at J, with 7 bases in the middle. Germline V lookup: CDR1 LGHDT, CDR2 YNNKEL (reference sequence). CDR3 size: 11 residues. Here the CDR3 DNA reads TGTGCCAGCAGCCAAGCAACGGTAGCTTTCTTT. It translates to CASSQATVAFF.

This chain uses TRBV19 with TRBJ2-3; D perhaps matches TRBD2 (5 bases). V was trimmed by 3 bases and J by 5 bases, leaving 15 bases between them. Looked up from germline, CDR1 is LNHDA and CDR2 is SQIVND (reference sequence). There are 15 residues in the CDR3. The DNA for the CDR3 is TGTGCCAGTAGTATCGGGCCGGGAATAGAAGATACGCAGTATTTT. Protein product: CASSIGPGIEDTQYF.

This clone was seen a single time. V is TRBV29-1 and J is TRBJ1-2, with no clear D. The CDR3 is 13 residues long. Germline CDR1 and CDR2: SQVTM and ANQGSEA. CDR3 coding DNA: TGCAGTGCCCGCGGGTCTTCTAACTATGGCTACACCTTC. As protein: CSARGSSNYGYTF.

The gene calls are TRBV3-1 (or the pseudogene TRBV3-2) and TRBJ1-2; 7 bases agree with TRBD1. From germline, CDR1 is LGHDT and CDR2 YNNKEL (reference sequence). With 5 bases clipped from V and 4 bases from J, the junction kept 10 bases outside the gene matches. This CDR3 contains 15 residues. CDR3 nucleotide sequence: TGTGCCAGCAGCTTGCGACAGGGTAGGGGCTATGGCTACACCTTC. This sequence encodes CASSLRQGRGYGYTF.

The chain links TRBV12-3 or TRBV12-4 to TRBJ2-7; maybe TRBD2 (6 bases). The V and J ends lost 3 bases and 4 bases respectively, with 10 bases between them. The CDR3 runs to 13 residues. The CDR3 loop reads CASSFRGSYEQYV. For the CDR3, the DNA is TGTGCCAGCAGTTTTCGGGGGTCGTACGAGCAGTACGTC.

The chain is built from TRBV5-1 and TRBJ1-6, with a weak D call TRBD1 (6 bases). Trimming stripped 6 bases from V and 5 bases from J, with 12 bases between. The V gene's germline CDR1 is SGHRS and CDR2 YFSETQ. The CDR3 sequence is 14 residues long. The CDR3 nucleotides are TGCGCCAGCATGCAGACAGGAGATAATTCACCCCTCCACTTT. This gives the protein CASMQTGDNSPLHF.

In its sample, this clone was seen a few times. This rearrangement joins TRBV10-3 to TRBJ1-2; D is possibly TRBD1 (5 bases). The CDR3 has 15 amino acids. Germline V lookup: CDR1 ENHRY, CDR2 SYGVKD. Between the trimmed V and J ends, which lost 2 bases and 0 bases, there was a span of 10 bases. The CDR3 sequence: CAISEPHRSNYGYTF. CDR3 bases: TGTGCCATCAGTGAGCCCCACAGGTCTAACTATGGCTACACCTTC.

The V gene is TRBV9, the J gene TRBJ1-1, with TRBD1 matching 7 bases. CDR3 length: 16 amino acids. V was clipped by 4 bases and J by 0 bases; unmatched bases: 9. Germline-derived CDR1 and CDR2 are SGDLS and YYNGEE. For the CDR3, the DNA is TGTGCCAGCAGCCCGAGAGGGGGACAGCTGAACACTGAAGCTTTCTTT. This sequence encodes CASSPRGGQLNTEAFF.

This sequence joins TRBV25-1 and TRBJ2-2; no reliable D call. V lost 2 bases and J lost 7, with 17 bases in between. From germline, CDR1 is MGHDK and CDR2 SYGVNS. The CDR3 loop spans 16 amino acids. CDR3 region: CASSETRGGGNGELFF. The CDR3 DNA reads TGTGCCAGCAGTGAAACGAGAGGTGGCGGTAACGGGGAGCTGTTTTTT.

J is TRBJ2-3 and V is TRBV5-6; D not certain. The CDR3 is made up of 12 amino acids. Trimming stripped 3 bases from V and 2 bases from J, with 4 bases between. Germline-derived CDR1 and CDR2 are SGHDT and YYEEEE. CDR3 nucleotides: TGTGCCAGCAGCTCCTTCACAGATACGCAGTATTTT. This encodes CASSSFTDTQYF.

V and J are TRBV12-3 or TRBV12-4 and TRBJ2-7; no clear D gene. Trimming removed 5 bases at V and 6 bases at J, with 8 bases between. The CDR3 is 11 residues long. The CDR3 sequence is CASSTTGEQYF. The CDR3 nucleotides are TGTGCCAGCAGTACGACTGGCGAGCAGTACTTC.